This TCR beta chain derives from a study of blood T cell repertoires in COVID-19. Overall study context: The analysed material was cDNA or gDNA that came from T cells, B-cell-depleted T cells, or PBMCs.

The CDR3 spans 14 residues. V lost 7 bases to trimming and J lost 2 bases, with 15 bases between them. From germline, CDR1 is SNHLY and CDR2 FYNNEI. Original analysis: For nucleated cells, counts were estimated from reference gene primer amplification. The method was immunoSEQ multiplex PCR; TCRdb's version includes in-frame clones alone and lacks a portion of them. D and trimming were read from the DNA, whereas the V and J calls and clone size are those reported in that table. The sample has hundreds of thousands of clones; 83% are singletons. The gene calls are TRBV2 and TRBJ2-7; D possibly corresponds to TRBD1 (5 bases). The clonotype was recovered from a woman aged 50 to 65 who had recovered from COVID-19. Material for sequencing was peripheral blood. The CDR3 DNA sequence: TGTGCCAGCACATCGGGCAGGGCAACCTACGAGCAGTACTTC. Its protein is CASTSGRATYEQYF. Full variable domain (outside the CDR3, taken from reference TRBV2 and TRBJ2-7): EPEVTQTPSHQVTQMGQEVILRCVPISNHLYFYWYRQILGQKVEFLVSFYNNEISEKSEIFDDQFSVERPDGSNFTLKIRSTKLEDSAMYFCASTSGRATYEQYFGPGTRLTVT.